Sequencing of this T cell receptor beta chain was carried out in a study of early T cells in non-severe SARS-CoV-2 infection. Study-wide results and caveats: VDJdb matches were skewed toward anti-spike CD8 T cell responses.

As part of library construction, unique molecular identifiers were attached to individual cDNA molecules. TCRdb reanalysed the 5' RACE reads using MiXCR and keeps one entry per CDR3 protein. Of 100,000 to 120,000 distinct CDR3 sequences in the sample, 9% to 13% are singletons; the top ten hold less than 3.5%. This clonotype was counted ten times or more. Its specificity is not known. This CDR3 comprises 13 residues. V shed 7 bases and J shed 0 bases, with 7 bases lying between them. Looked up from germline, CDR1 is MNHEY and CDR2 is SMNVEV (reference sequence). The sample was whole blood. The sequence was collected from an adult who was a healthcare worker with PCR-confirmed SARS-CoV-2 infection or an uninfected control (not recorded which). The chain joins TRBV27 to TRBJ2-4, with D perhaps TRBD2 (6 bases). The CDR3 reads CASMGLAKNIQYF. CDR3 DNA: TGTGCCAGCATGGGACTAGCCAAAAACATTCAGTACTTC.